This TCR beta chain is drawn from a study of early T cells in non-severe SARS-CoV-2 infection. Unique molecular identifier tags were affixed to discrete cDNA molecules. TCRdb re-called the 5' RACE reads with MiXCR, one entry per CDR3 protein. The sample has under 140,000 distinct CDR3 sequences; roughly an eighth are singletons. The CDR3 covers 13 residues. V lost 5 bases to trimming and J lost 2 bases, with 12 bases between them. The germline gives CDR1 DFQATT, CDR2 SNEGSKA (reference sequence). Sample: whole blood, taken at baseline. The receptor comes from an adult who was a healthcare worker with PCR-confirmed SARS-CoV-2 infection or an uninfected control (not recorded which). This sequence joins TRBV20-1 and TRBJ1-1; D remains ambiguous. The CDR3 bases are TGCAGTGCTCCTGCCCGAGGAAACACTGAAGCTTTCTTT. Residues: CSAPARGNTEAFF.